The entry below gives a single TCR beta chain sequence along with its context. Its specificity is not known. Positive CCR7 selection of CD45RO-negative cells yielded the naive CD8 cells, and terminally differentiated effector memory CD45RA+ cells were excluded. Donors were healthy HIV-negative adults without recent acute infections or vaccinations. Adults of Caucasian background living in Nashville, Tennessee made up all donors. V dropped 5 bases and J dropped 0 bases, with 13 bases sitting between them. The CDR3 runs to 16 residues. CDR1 SEHNR and CDR2 FQNEAQ come from the germline V gene (reference sequence). Some clones are missing from TCRdb's copy, which holds only in-frame ones; the method was immunoSEQ multiplex PCR. The table lists about 580,000 clones, roughly 98% of them singletons. The data derive from a study of shared clonotypes between healthy human individuals. Overall study results and limits: Sharing across four donors was highest in naive CD4 (about 5%) and lowest in memory CD8 (about 0.4%).

The sample consisted of naive CD8+ T cells sorted from blood. The rearrangement links TRBV7-9 to TRBJ2-2; maybe TRBD1 (5 bases). This TCR came from a young man in good health. The CDR3 is CASSPTALPNTGELFF. The CDR3 coding sequence is TGTGCCAGCAGCCCGACAGCCCTTCCGAACACCGGGGAGCTGTTTTTT.